The 14 T cell receptor beta chains below all came from one sample that was sequenced in a study of radiotherapy plus CTLA-4 blockade in lung cancer. The table came from immunoSEQ multiplex PCR; TCRdb's copy has only in-frame clones and leaves some out. The sample records 65,000 to 95,000 clones, around nine tenths being singletons. Material: peripheral blood, obtained from a patient treated with radiotherapy plus ipilimumab. The source is a human donor with non-small cell lung cancer who had stable disease on radiotherapy plus ipilimumab.

The chain has TRBV5-4 and TRBJ2-1; D is unclear. The CDR3 totals 13 residues. V shed 3 bases and J shed 6 bases, with 10 bases lying between them. Germline loops: CDR1 SGHNT, CDR2 YYREEE (reference sequence). This CDR3 reads CASSSVSTNEQFF. The CDR3 DNA follows: TGTGCCAGCAGCTCGGTCTCGACCAATGAGCAGTTCTTC.

About this clone: The sample contains more than one DNA sequence encoding this CDR3. The chain joins TRBV28 to TRBJ1-5, with 9 bases identical to TRBD1. Germline CDR1 MDHEN, CDR2 SYDVKM. CDR3 length: 16 residues. The V segment lost 4 bases and the J segment 2 bases; nucleotides outside the gene matches: 6. CDR3 sequence: CASSYTGGSGNQPQHF. The CDR3 DNA is TGTGCCAGCAGTTATACAGGGGGCAGCGGCAATCAGCCCCAGCATTTT. The complete variable domain, with remaining parts taken from reference TRBV28 and TRBJ1-5, reads DVKVTQSSRYLVKRTGEKVFLECVQDMDHENMFWYRQDPGLGLRLIYFSYDVKMKEKGDIPEGYSVSREKKERFSLILESASTNQTSMYLCASSYTGGSGNQPQHFGDGTRLSIL.

This chain links TRBV29-1 with TRBJ2-1; TRBD1 aligns across 8 bases. Per the germline V gene, CDR1 is SQVTM and CDR2 is ANQGSEA. This CDR3 spans 15 amino acids. The V gene end was trimmed by 6 bases and the J gene end by 3 bases; junction bases not matched to a gene: 10. The CDR3 coding sequence is TGCAGCGTCCCCGACAGGGGAGGCAGCTACAATGAGCAGTTCTTC. Protein product: CSVPDRGGSYNEQFF.

The CDR3 sequence is CASSPDRFDAGELFF. CDR3 coding DNA: TGTGCCAGCAGCCCGGACAGGTTTGATGCCGGGGAGCTGTTTTTT. The chain recombines TRBV11-2 with TRBJ2-2, with 7 bases aligning to TRBD1. The CDR3 is 15 amino acids. The germline CDR1 and CDR2 sequences are SGHAT and FQNNGV. J was trimmed by 6 bases and V by 5 bases; bases with no gene match: 9.

This clone came up a few times. The chain has TRBV6-6 and TRBJ2-7, with D perhaps TRBD1 or TRBD2 (5 bases each). Germline lookup yields CDR1 MNHNY and CDR2 SVGAGI (reference sequence). The CDR3 loop spans 15 amino acids. V was shortened by 3 bases and J by 2 bases, with 14 bases between the two germline ends. The chain's CDR3 is CASSYSRDLPYEQYF. The DNA of the CDR3 is TGTGCCAGCAGTTATTCACGGGACCTTCCCTACGAGCAGTACTTC.

The chain carries TRBV7-9 and TRBJ2-1; D unresolved. The V gene lost 2 bases and the J gene lost 2 bases, with 10 bases spanning the gap. The length of the CDR3 is 15 residues. Per germline, CDR1 SEHNR and CDR2 FQNEAQ (reference sequence). Written as DNA, the CDR3 is TGTGCCAGCAGCTTATCGGCGAGGCCCTACAATGAGCAGTTCTTC. Its protein is CASSLSARPYNEQFF. Using reference TRBV7-9 and TRBJ2-1 for the parts outside the CDR3, the full variable domain is DTGVSQNPRHKITKRGQNVTFRCDPISEHNRLYWYRQTLGQGPEFLTYFQNEAQLEKSRLLSDRFSAERPKGSFSTLEIQRTEQGDSAMYLCASSLSARPYNEQFFGPGTRLTVL.

The J gene is TRBJ1-1, the V gene TRBV30, with 11 nucleotides matching TRBD1. Germline trimming cut 2 bases from V and 3 bases from J; bases unmatched to any gene: 5. CDR3 length: 15 residues. Germline values: CDR1 GTSNPN, CDR2 SVGIG (reference sequence). The CDR3 loop is CAWSPRTGGHTEAFF. CDR3 coding DNA: TGTGCCTGGAGTCCCAGGACAGGGGGCCACACTGAAGCTTTCTTT. Full variable domain (rest looked up from reference TRBV30 and TRBJ1-1): SQTIHQWPATLVQPVGSPLSLECTVEGTSNPNLYWYRQAAGRGLQLLFYSVGIGQISSEVPQNLSASRPQDRQFILSSKKLLLSDSGFYLCAWSPRTGGHTEAFFGQGTRLTVV.

The chain is built from TRBV6-1 and TRBJ1-4; D not resolved. The CDR3 length is 17 residues. Germline values: CDR1 MNHNS, CDR2 SASEGT. Trimming shortened V by 2 bases and J by 7 bases, and 20 bases separated the two germline ends. The CDR3 loop is CASSEPHRSAKVEKLFF. As DNA, the CDR3 is TGTGCCAGCAGTGAACCCCACCGATCGGCCAAGGTTGAAAAACTGTTTTTT.

This clone appeared a few times. The chain combines TRBV21-1 with TRBJ2-7. TRBV21-1 is described as a pseudogene. The CDR3 is made up of 15 amino acids. CDR3 loop: CASSLPGTATDEQYF. The CDR3 bases are TGTGCCAGCAGCTTGCCCGGGACGGCCACCGACGAGCAGTACTTC.

The chain carries TRBV19 and TRBJ1-5; weak D call: TRBD1 (5 bases). Trimming left V 6 bases short and J 0 bases short, with 12 bases between. The CDR3 covers 15 residues. Germline V gene lookup returns CDR1 LNHDA and CDR2 SQIVND (reference sequence). The CDR3 spells CASRTGAYSNQPQHF. CDR3 nucleotide sequence: TGTGCCAGTAGAACCGGGGCATATAGCAATCAGCCCCAGCATTTT.

The V call is TRBV30, the J call TRBJ1-5; D uncertain. V shed 0 bases and J shed 7 bases, with 10 bases lying between them. Germline V gene data show CDR1 as GTSNPN and CDR2 as SVGIG (reference sequence). The CDR3 is 13 amino acids. As DNA, the CDR3 is TGTGCCTGGAGTGTCTTGGCTGGGCAGCCCCAGCATTTT. Its translation: CAWSVLAGQPQHF.

This clone came up a few times. The chain uses TRBV7-2 and TRBJ1-4; tentatively, D is TRBD1 (6 bases). The V and J ends lost 2 bases and 0 bases respectively, with 13 bases between them. Germline CDR1 SGHTA, CDR2 FQGNSA. This CDR3 is built from 17 residues. The chain's CDR3 is CASSLPFDRTTNEKLFF. The DNA of the CDR3 is TGTGCCAGCAGCTTACCTTTTGACAGGACAACTAATGAAAAACTGTTTTTT.

The chain joins TRBV19 to TRBJ2-3; D possibly corresponds to TRBD1 (6 bases). The germline gives CDR1 LNHDA, CDR2 SQIVND (reference sequence). The CDR3 totals 14 residues. V lost 6 bases and J 1 base, leaving 11 bases between the germline ends. The CDR3 sequence is CASRRTDGTDTQYF. Written as DNA, the CDR3 is TGTGCCAGTAGGCGGACAGACGGCACAGATACGCAGTATTTT.

This clone was found a few times. V is TRBV9 and J is TRBJ2-5, with 14 bases fitting TRBD2. V dropped 3 bases and J dropped 4; count of bases not matched to a gene: 5. CDR3 length: 16 residues. Germline CDR1 reads SGDLS; CDR2 reads YYNGEE. Here the CDR3 DNA reads TGTGCCAGCAGCGGATGGACTAGCGGGAGGCTAGAGACCCAGTACTTC. Protein: CASSGWTSGRLETQYF.